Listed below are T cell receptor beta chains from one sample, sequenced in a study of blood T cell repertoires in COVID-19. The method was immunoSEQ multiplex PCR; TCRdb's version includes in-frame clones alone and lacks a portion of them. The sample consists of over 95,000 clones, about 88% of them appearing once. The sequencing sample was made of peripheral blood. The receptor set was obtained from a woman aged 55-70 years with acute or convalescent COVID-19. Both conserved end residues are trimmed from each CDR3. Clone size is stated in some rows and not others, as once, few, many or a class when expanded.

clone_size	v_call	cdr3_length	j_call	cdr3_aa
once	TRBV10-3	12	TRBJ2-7	AIASQGQSSEQY
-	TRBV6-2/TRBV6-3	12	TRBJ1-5	ASSRDNSNQPQH
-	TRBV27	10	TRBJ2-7	ASPRWAYEQY
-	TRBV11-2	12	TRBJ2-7	ASNLTPVSSEQY
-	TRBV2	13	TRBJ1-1	ASSEGQGIRTEAF
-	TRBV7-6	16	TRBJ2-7	ASSLGLGRGTGGHEQY
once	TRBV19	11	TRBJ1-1	ASSRRVDTEAF
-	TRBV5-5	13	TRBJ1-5	ASRRGGDSNQPQH
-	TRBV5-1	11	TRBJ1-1	ASRWTMNTEAF
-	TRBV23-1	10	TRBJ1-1	ASLGTGSEAF
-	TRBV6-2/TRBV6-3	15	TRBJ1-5	ASSYRRGQGGDQPQH
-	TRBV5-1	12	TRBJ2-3	ASSLGQSTDTQY
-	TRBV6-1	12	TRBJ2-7	ASSELDRSYEQY
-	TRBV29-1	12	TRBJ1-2	SVLRGTFNYGYT
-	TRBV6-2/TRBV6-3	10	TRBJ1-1	ASSHGQGGAF
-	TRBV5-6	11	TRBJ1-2	ASSDRTNYGYT
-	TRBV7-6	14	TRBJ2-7	ASSFSDRAGHYEQY
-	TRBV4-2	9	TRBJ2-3	ASSERDTQY
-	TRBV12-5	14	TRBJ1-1	ASGLAFNRNPTEAF
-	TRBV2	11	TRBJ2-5	ASSMGLQETQY
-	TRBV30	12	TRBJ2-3	AWSRSGLGDTQY
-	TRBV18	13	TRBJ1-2	ASSPRSGEGYGYT
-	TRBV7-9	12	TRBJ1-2	ASSLASWTDGYT
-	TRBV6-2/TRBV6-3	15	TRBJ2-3	ASSYSNLGVLLDTQY
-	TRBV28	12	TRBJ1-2	ASRAPGVRVGYT
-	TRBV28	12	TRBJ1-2	ASRSPQGHYGYT
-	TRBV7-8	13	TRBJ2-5	ASSIRTGTGETQY
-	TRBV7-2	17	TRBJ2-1	ASSLAGLAGGSSYNEQF
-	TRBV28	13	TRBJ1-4	ASSLDRVGDEKLF
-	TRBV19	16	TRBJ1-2	ASSIRSGGEGTNYGYT
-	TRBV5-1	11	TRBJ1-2	ASSLETGDGYT
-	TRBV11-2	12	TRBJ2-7	ASSLSAGRNEQY
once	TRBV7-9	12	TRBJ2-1	ASSTRNRANEQF
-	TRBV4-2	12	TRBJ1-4	ASSHYRGRGKLF
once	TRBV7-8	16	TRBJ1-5	ASSLSPHTPYSNQPQH
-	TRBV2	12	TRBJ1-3	ASSGDRAGNTIY
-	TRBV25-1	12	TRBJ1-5	ASSEYGVYQPQH
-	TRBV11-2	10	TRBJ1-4	ASSRSNEKLF
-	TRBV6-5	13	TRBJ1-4	ASSYRTASNEKLF
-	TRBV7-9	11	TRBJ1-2	ASSFPGVGGYT
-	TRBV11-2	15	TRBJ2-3	ASRHIRWGQSTDTQY
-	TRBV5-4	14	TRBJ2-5	ASSSISGGVGETQY
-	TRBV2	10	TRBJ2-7	ASSDGLIPRY
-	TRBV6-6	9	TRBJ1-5	ASSQRQPQH
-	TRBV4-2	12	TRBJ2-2	ASLQVANTGELF
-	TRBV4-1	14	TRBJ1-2	ASSSQVGSRFYGYT
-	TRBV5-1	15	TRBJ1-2	ASSWGGAPLANYGYT
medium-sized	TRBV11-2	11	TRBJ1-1	ASSIQTNTEAF
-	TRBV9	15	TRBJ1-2	ASSVLGDTGVGDGYT
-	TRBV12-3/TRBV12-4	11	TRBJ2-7	ASGGQGLYEQY
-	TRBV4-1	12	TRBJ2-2	ASSQAARTGELF
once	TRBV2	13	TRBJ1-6	ASGRDREHNSPLH
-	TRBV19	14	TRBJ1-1	ASSIVGSRGNTEAF
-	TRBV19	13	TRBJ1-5	ASSITAFSNQPQH
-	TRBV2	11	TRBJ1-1	ASRAGVRAEAF
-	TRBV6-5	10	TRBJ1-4	ASSRPGEKLF
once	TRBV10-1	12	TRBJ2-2	ASSKQASTGELF
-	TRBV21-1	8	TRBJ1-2	APRGYGYT
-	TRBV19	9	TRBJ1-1	ASSMATEAF